What follows are 27 T cell receptor beta chains derived from one specimen sequenced in a study of T-cell memory formation after mild COVID-19. One entry per CDR3 protein, called by TCRdb with MiXCR from the 5' RACE reads. This sample has around 430,000 distinct CDR3 sequences, with about 16% found just once. Input material: PBMCs or a T cell subset sorted from them (not recorded which). All receptors come from a man aged 18 to 29 who had mild COVID-19 (a few samples of this study predate the infection). Cell type and time point are not known.

This clonotype was observed a few times. V gene TRBV5-1 combines with J gene TRBJ2-1, with TRBD1 matching 8 bases. From germline, CDR1 is SGHRS and CDR2 YFSETQ. The CDR3 is 14 residues long. V shed 4 bases and J 10 bases; nucleotides not matched to a gene: 10. In nucleotides, the CDR3 is TGCGCCAGCAGCCCGGACACAGGGGGGTTAGAGCAGTTCTTC. This sequence encodes CASSPDTGGLEQFF.

A few counts support this clonotype. The genes are TRBV6-5 and TRBJ1-6; D gene ambiguous. CDR3 size: 15 residues. Per the germline V gene, CDR1 is MNHEY and CDR2 is SVGAGI. V lost 0 bases and J 10 bases, leaving 13 bases between the germline ends. CDR3 nucleotides: TGTGCCAGCAGTTACTCGCCCTCCTTAGGGTCACCCCTCCACTTT. Translated, it gives CASSYSPSLGSPLHF.

The CDR3 bases are TGTGCCAGCAGGGAAGGTGGCTACACCTTC. Its translation is CASREGGYTF. The chain couples TRBV7-9 to TRBJ1-2, with no clear D. Looked up from germline, CDR1 is SEHNR and CDR2 is FQNEAQ (reference sequence). Trimming removed 6 bases at V and 7 bases at J, with 6 bases between. There are 10 residues in the CDR3.

The gene calls are TRBV7-2 and TRBJ2-2; 7 nucleotides match TRBD1. Germline V CDR1 and CDR2: SGHTA, FQGNSA. CDR3 length equals 15 residues. V lost 4 bases to trimming and J lost 5 bases; unmatched junction nucleotides: 7. This CDR3 is CASSSGQAQTGELFF. The CDR3 DNA follows: TGTGCCAGCAGCTCCGGACAGGCTCAGACCGGGGAGCTGTTTTTT.

This clonotype has more than one count but fewer than ten. This rearrangement joins TRBV6-5 to TRBJ2-3, with D tentatively TRBD2 (7 bases). V shed 6 bases and J shed 0 bases, with 10 bases lying between them. Germline V gives CDR1 MNHEY, CDR2 SVGAGI. CDR3 length equals 14 residues. CDR3 in DNA: TGTGCCAGCAGGGAGGGGGGGAGCACAGATACGCAGTATTTT. Translating it yields CASREGGSTDTQYF.

The chain recombines TRBV20-1 with TRBJ2-5, with 7 nucleotides matching TRBD1. The CDR3 sequence is 16 residues long. Germline CDR1 is DFQATT and CDR2 is SNEGSKA (reference sequence). V was pared by 1 base and J by 0 bases, with 8 bases of the junction left unmatched. CDR3 DNA sequence: TGCAGTGCTAGAGGAAGGGGGCTCGGGTACCAAGAGACCCAGTACTTC. Encoded protein: CSARGRGLGYQETQYF.

This clonotype showed up just a few times. The chain employs TRBV20-1 and TRBJ1-1, with 7 bases identical to TRBD1. The V and J ends lost 7 bases and 5 bases, in that order; junction bases with no gene match: 19. This CDR3 contains 16 residues. The germline V gene encodes CDR1 DFQATT and CDR2 SNEGSKA (reference sequence). CDR3 nucleotides: TGCAGTGTCTGGGTGGGACAGAGGACAGAGGGGACTGAAGCTTTCTTT. This gives the protein CSVWVGQRTEGTEAFF.

This clonotype has only a few counts. The chain has TRBV20-1 and TRBJ2-1; 7 bases align to TRBD2. In germline, CDR1 is DFQATT, CDR2 SNEGSKA (reference sequence). The J segment lost 0 bases and the V segment lost 6 bases, leaving 11 bases of the junction unmatched. This CDR3 spans 16 amino acids. This CDR3 is CSAEGSGKSSYNEQFF. In DNA, the CDR3 is TGCAGTGCCGAGGGGAGCGGGAAGAGCTCCTACAATGAGCAGTTCTTC.

The V and J genes are TRBV11-2 and TRBJ1-4, with no clear D. The length of the CDR3 is 12 residues. Germline CDR1 is SGHAT and CDR2 is FQNNGV. Trimming took 2 bases from V and 8 from J, leaving 6 bases between them. The CDR3, as DNA: TGTGCCAGCAGCTTAAATCGAGAAAAACTGTTTTTT. Translated: CASSLNREKLFF.

The sample holds a few counts of this clonotype. The V and J genes are TRBV5-4 and TRBJ2-3, with 11 bases aligning to TRBD2. The CDR3 runs to 14 residues. The germline V gene has CDR1 SGHNT and CDR2 YYREEE (reference sequence). Trimming at V came to 5 bases and at J to 6 bases, leaving 5 bases not matched to a gene. The CDR3 coding sequence is TGTGCCAGCAGATTAGCGGGGGGGCGCGATACGCAGTATTTT. This codes for CASRLAGGRDTQYF. Complete variable domain (other parts from reference TRBV5-4 and TRBJ2-3): ETGVTQSPTHLIKTRGQQVTLRCSSQSGHNTVSWYQQALGQGPQFIFQYYREEENGRGNFPPRFSGLQFPNYSSELNVNALELDDSALYLCASRLAGGRDTQYFGPGTRLTVL.

This clonotype was seen a handful of times. The chain carries TRBV7-2 and TRBJ1-2; 11 nucleotides match TRBD1. Unmatched junction bases numbered 6, after V lost 5 bases and J lost 4 bases. CDR3 length: 15 amino acids. CDR1 SGHTA and CDR2 FQGNSA come from the germline V gene. The CDR3 region is CASSEGQGVLYGYTF. In DNA form, the CDR3 reads TGTGCCAGCAGCGAGGGACAGGGGGTGCTCTATGGCTACACCTTC.

The CDR3 loop is CASSQVRGSYDTGELFF. CDR3 bases: TGCGCCAGCAGCCAAGTCAGGGGATCGTACGACACCGGGGAGCTGTTTTTT. The chain is built from TRBV4-3 and TRBJ2-2; D is possibly TRBD1 (6 bases). Germline loops: CDR1 LGHNA, CDR2 YSLEER. V was trimmed by 1 base and J by 3 bases, leaving 15 bases between them. The CDR3 spans 17 residues.

This clonotype was picked up many times. The gene calls are TRBV7-2 and TRBJ2-1, with 7 bases identical to TRBD2. V lost 3 bases and J lost 9; bases outside the gene matches: 2. Germline-derived CDR1 and CDR2 are SGHTA and FQGNSA. CDR3 length equals 12 residues. The DNA of the CDR3 is TGTGCCAGCAGCTTCTTAGCGGGTGAGCAGTTCTTC. Its translation is CASSFLAGEQFF.

There are a few counts of this clonotype. V is TRBV29-1 and J is TRBJ2-7; D is ambiguous. V lost 3 bases, J lost 5 bases, and 8 bases lay in between. The CDR3 has 11 amino acids. The germline gives CDR1 SQVTM, CDR2 ANQGSEA. The chain's CDR3 is CSVEAWNEQYF. The CDR3 coding sequence is TGCAGCGTTGAGGCCTGGAACGAGCAGTACTTC.

The sample holds many counts of this clonotype. The chain carries TRBV5-1 and TRBJ2-5, with a possible D match to TRBD1 (5 bases). The CDR3 is 13 amino acids. Germline V CDR1 and CDR2: SGHRS, YFSETQ. V shed 3 bases and J shed 1 base, with 7 bases lying between them. Here the CDR3 DNA reads TGCGCCAGCAGCTCCCAGGGCCAAGAGACCCAGTACTTC. Its protein product is CASSSQGQETQYF.

The chain employs TRBV20-1 and TRBJ2-1; the match to TRBD2 covers 9 bases. The CDR3 runs to 15 residues. Per the germline V gene, CDR1 is DFQATT and CDR2 is SNEGSKA (reference sequence). Trimming cost V 3 bases and J 5 bases; bases outside gene matches: 8. CDR3 DNA sequence: TGCAGTGCTAGCGAGGGAGCGGGGGGAGACAATGAGCAGTTCTTC. This codes for CSASEGAGGDNEQFF.

This clonotype was found a few times. The genes are TRBV9 and TRBJ2-7; 11 bases map to TRBD2. This CDR3 spans 12 amino acids. V lost 9 bases to trimming and J lost 6 bases; unmatched junction nucleotides: 5. The germline V gene has CDR1 SGDLS and CDR2 YYNGEE. DNA of the CDR3: TGTGCCAACCCCGGGACTAGCGGCGAGCAGTACTTC. The encoded protein is CANPGTSGEQYF. Full variable domain (missing parts from reference TRBV9 and TRBJ2-7): DSGVTQTPKHLITATGQRVTLRCSPRSGDLSVYWYQQSLDQGLQFLIQYYNGEERAKGNILERFSAQQFPDLHSELNLSSLELGDSALYFCANPGTSGEQYFGPGTRLTVT.

This clonotype has more than one count but fewer than ten. The gene calls are TRBV28 and TRBJ1-1, with D unclear. The CDR3 loop spans 16 amino acids. The V gene's germline CDR1 is MDHEN and CDR2 SYDVKM. V was cut by 1 base and J by 0 bases, with 12 bases left in between. The CDR3 coding sequence is TGTGCCAGCAGTTTATTGGTCCCTACTATGAACACTGAAGCTTTCTTT. Its protein product is CASSLLVPTMNTEAFF. Combining the CDR3 with reference TRBV28 and TRBJ1-1 gives the whole variable domain DVKVTQSSRYLVKRTGEKVFLECVQDMDHENMFWYRQDPGLGLRLIYFSYDVKMKEKGDIPEGYSVSREKKERFSLILESASTNQTSMYLCASSLLVPTMNTEAFFGQGTRLTVV.

Only a few counts were recorded for this clonotype. The chain employs TRBV6-5 and TRBJ2-1, with D unclear. The V end lost 0 bases, the J end lost 0 bases, and 6 bases lay between the germline ends. The CDR3 extends over 15 amino acids. Germline CDR1 MNHEY, CDR2 SVGAGI. The CDR3 nucleotides read TGTGCCAGCAGTTACTCCATTGGCTCCTACAATGAGCAGTTCTTC. Its protein is CASSYSIGSYNEQFF.

This clonotype was counted between two and nine times. The gene calls are TRBV3-1 and TRBJ1-1, with D unresolved. The germline V and J ends were trimmed by 2 bases and 1 base, with 11 bases remaining between them. Per germline, CDR1 LGHDT and CDR2 YNNKEL (reference sequence). The CDR3 runs to 15 residues. CDR3 DNA sequence: TGTGCCAGCAGCCAAACGGGGTTGGGGAACACTGAAGCTTTCTTT. Protein sequence: CASSQTGLGNTEAFF.

This clonotype was picked up many times. The J gene is TRBJ2-2, the V gene TRBV19; the D gene is possibly TRBD1 (6 bases). The CDR3 loop spans 15 amino acids. Trimming stripped 6 bases from V and 2 bases from J, with 13 bases between. Germline CDR1 is LNHDA and CDR2 is SQIVND (reference sequence). CDR3 protein: CASSPGHFNTGELFF. CDR3 nucleotides: TGTGCCAGTAGCCCGGGACACTTCAACACCGGGGAGCTGTTTTTT.

The chain couples TRBV7-9 to TRBJ2-5, with D possibly matching TRBD1 (6 bases). In germline, CDR1 is SEHNR, CDR2 FQNEAQ (reference sequence). The V and J ends lost 3 bases and 5 bases respectively, with 16 bases between them. The CDR3 is 15 residues long. The CDR3 sequence: CASSFGLTGKETQYF. In nucleotides, the CDR3 is TGTGCCAGCAGCTTTGGGTTAACAGGGAAGGAGACCCAGTACTTC.

This clonotype was detected only a few times. The chain employs TRBV4-2 and TRBJ1-4; D unresolved. With 7 bases removed from V and 7 bases from J, the gap between germline ends came to 19 bases. This CDR3 contains 15 residues. CDR1 and CDR2 from the germline V gene are LGHNA and YNFKEQ. Here the CDR3 reads CASTRNWGLSEKLFF. The DNA for the CDR3 is TGTGCCAGCACGAGAAATTGGGGATTGAGTGAAAAACTGTTTTTT.

This clonotype was seen a handful of times. The V gene is TRBV5-4, the J gene TRBJ1-2; D may be TRBD1 (6 bases). The CDR3 spans 14 residues. Germline CDR1 is SGHNT and CDR2 is YYREEE (reference sequence). V lost 0 bases and J lost 8, with 14 bases in between. The CDR3 spells CASSLGQGMNGYTF. The CDR3 DNA reads TGTGCCAGCAGCTTGGGGCAGGGGATGAACGGCTACACCTTC.

This clonotype has a handful of counts. The chain recombines TRBV5-1 with TRBJ1-2; 8 bases match TRBD1. After removal of 1 base from V and 3 bases from J, the junction contained 2 bases not matched to a gene. The CDR3 contains 14 residues. Germline CDR1 and CDR2: SGHRS and YFSETQ. The CDR3 is CASSLRGQDYGYTF. Here the CDR3 DNA reads TGCGCCAGCAGCTTGCGGGGACAGGACTATGGCTACACCTTC.

The chain uses TRBV7-8 and TRBJ2-4, with D possibly matching TRBD1 (5 bases). The germline V gene has CDR1 SGHVS and CDR2 FQNEAQ. The CDR3 spans 17 residues. V lost 3 bases and J lost 0, with 15 bases in between. CDR3 residues: CASSLKGPGQAKNIQYF. DNA of the CDR3: TGTGCCAGCAGCTTGAAGGGGCCCGGCCAAGCCAAAAACATTCAGTACTTC.

This chain connects TRBV24-1 to TRBJ2-5; D gene ambiguous. Trimming pared 3 bases from V and 1 base from J, leaving 5 bases between. This CDR3 has 13 amino acids. Germline loops: CDR1 KGHDR, CDR2 SFDVKD. The CDR3 DNA reads as TGTGCCACCAGTGATCCCTCCCAAGAGACCCAGTACTTC. It yields the protein CATSDPSQETQYF.